The 11 T cell receptor beta chains reported below all come from one sample, sequenced in a study of type 1 regulatory T cells. MiXCR was run by TCRdb on the reads, yielding one entry per CDR3 protein. This table holds about 65,000 distinct CDR3 sequences, roughly 49% found once. Which antigens these TCRs recognize remains unknown. The specimen sequenced was cultured non-Tr1 T cells, either the whole culture or a sorted T cell fraction (not recorded which). All receptors come from a human donor in good health.

This clonotype has more than one count but fewer than ten. This rearrangement joins TRBV7-9 to TRBJ2-4; TRBD1 aligns across 9 bases. CDR3 length equals 19 residues. With V trimmed by 5 bases and J by 0 bases, 14 bases remained unmatched. Germline V CDR1 and CDR2: SEHNR, FQNEAQ (reference sequence). CDR3 bases: TGTGCCAGCAGCACAGGGGGCGGGGGAACTATACTAGCCAAAAACATTCAGTACTTC. Its translation: CASSTGGGGTILAKNIQYF. Full variable domain (missing parts from reference TRBV7-9 and TRBJ2-4): DTGVSQNPRHKITKRGQNVTFRCDPISEHNRLYWYRQTLGQGPEFLTYFQNEAQLEKSRLLSDRFSAERPKGSFSTLEIQRTEQGDSAMYLCASSTGGGGTILAKNIQYFGAGTRLSVL.

The V call is TRBV6-5, the J call TRBJ1-2, with TRBD1 as a possible D gene (6 bases). Trimming cost V 6 bases and J 6 bases, with 20 bases left between them. This CDR3 comprises 15 residues. Per the germline V gene, CDR1 is MNHEY and CDR2 is SVGAGI. CDR3: CASSSRGGGRNGYTF. The DNA of the CDR3 is TGTGCCAGCAGCTCCCGAGGGGGGGGGAGGAATGGCTACACCTTC.

To note about this clonotype: A read error may account for a junction end that differs from germline. This chain connects TRBV7-2 to TRBJ1-4, with 7 bases identical to TRBD1. Per germline, CDR1 SGHTA and CDR2 FQGNSA. The CDR3 has 14 amino acids. The CDR3 region is CTSSLALLTGTVSF. In DNA, the CDR3 is TGTACCAGCAGCTTAGCGCTCTTGACCGGGACAGTTTCTTTT.

The chain has TRBV5-1 and TRBJ1-1; D is unclear. This CDR3 contains 13 residues. The germline V and J ends were trimmed by 6 bases and 1 base, with 10 bases remaining between them. In germline, CDR1 is SGHRS, CDR2 YFSETQ. The CDR3 reads CASTKQTNTEAFF. Written as DNA, the CDR3 is TGCGCCAGCACCAAGCAAACGAACACTGAAGCTTTCTTT.

This clonotype was found many times. The genes are TRBV5-1 and TRBJ2-1; 8 bases are a match to TRBD2. J lost 4 bases, V lost 0 bases, and 6 bases had no gene match. CDR1 is SGHRS, CDR2 YFSETQ, per germline. The CDR3 extends over 16 amino acids. DNA of the CDR3: TGCGCCAGCAGCTTGGAAACTAGCGGAAGTTACAATGAGCAGTTCTTC. This gives the protein CASSLETSGSYNEQFF.

By frequency in the sample, this clonotype is medium-sized. This chain uses TRBV20-1 with TRBJ1-1, with D unclear. Trimming took 0 bases from V and 1 from J, leaving 6 bases between them. Germline V gene lookup returns CDR1 DFQATT and CDR2 SNEGSKA (reference sequence). The CDR3 has 13 residues. The DNA of the CDR3 is TGCAGTGCTAGAGAACACGCGAACACTGAAGCTTTCTTT. It yields the protein CSAREHANTEAFF.

The rearrangement links TRBV5-1 to TRBJ1-2; no reliable D call. Looked up from germline, CDR1 is SGHRS and CDR2 is YFSETQ. Trimming removed 0 bases at V and 7 bases at J, with 13 bases between. The CDR3 is 14 amino acids. This CDR3 reads CASSLEAPSSGYTF. In DNA, the CDR3 is TGCGCCAGCAGCTTGGAAGCTCCGTCCTCTGGCTACACCTTC.

The chain is built from TRBV29-1 and TRBJ2-5; TRBD2 might be the D (6 bases). Germline V lookup: CDR1 SQVTM, CDR2 ANQGSEA. V dropped 4 bases and J dropped 1 base, with 13 bases sitting between them. The CDR3 consists of 14 residues. The CDR3 coding sequence is TGCAGCGTTGTTGGGCGGGGCGCCCAAGAGACCCAGTACTTC. Encoded protein: CSVVGRGAQETQYF.

This clonotype came up a few times. The rearrangement joins TRBV2 to TRBJ2-7; 8 bases fit TRBD1. The CDR3 spans 17 residues. Losses at the gene ends were 7 bases for V and 5 bases for J; bases not matched to a gene: 19. CDR1 is SNHLY, CDR2 FYNNEI, per germline. CDR3 residues: CASTLFRTGSMWDEQYF. The CDR3, as DNA: TGTGCCAGCACCCTTTTTCGGACAGGGAGTATGTGGGACGAGCAGTACTTC.

The chain couples TRBV14 to TRBJ2-1; TRBD1 matches at 10 bases. From germline, CDR1 is SGHDN and CDR2 FVKESK. The CDR3 totals 17 residues. Germline trimming cut 2 bases from V and 8 bases from J; bases unmatched to any gene: 12. The CDR3 sequence is CASSQNTGTGVFDEQFF. The CDR3 coding sequence is TGTGCCAGCAGCCAAAATACCGGGACAGGGGTTTTTGATGAGCAGTTCTTC.

This chain connects TRBV6-6 to TRBJ1-1, with no clear D. Germline assignment: CDR1 MNHNY and CDR2 SVGAGI (reference sequence). Deletions cut 3 bases from V and 1 base from J, with 3 bases between. There are 12 residues in the CDR3. In DNA form, the CDR3 reads TGTGCCAGCAGTTATTGGAACACTGAAGCTTTCTTT. Translating gives CASSYWNTEAFF.